The 4 T cell receptor beta chains presented below share a single source sample, sequenced in a study of blood T cells in healthy people across ages. For the second PCR, which ran for about 6 to 12 cycles, a sample-barcoded 5' primer and a J-beta primer mix were used. Each CDR3 protein is one row after TCRdb ran MiXCR on the 5' RACE reads. The table lists about 1.6 million distinct CDR3 sequences, about 32% of them singletons, with 11% in the top ten. The sequencing sample was made of blood. These receptors all stem from a woman aged 30 to 39 in good health.

This chain joins TRBV2 and TRBJ2-1; 10 nucleotides agree with TRBD1. In germline, CDR1 is SNHLY, CDR2 FYNNEI. The CDR3 covers 15 residues. J was trimmed by 7 bases and V by 6 bases; bases with no gene match: 9. The CDR3 region is CASRAPGQGMNEQFF. In nucleotides, the CDR3 is TGTGCCAGCAGGGCACCGGGACAGGGGATGAATGAGCAGTTCTTC.

The V and J genes are TRBV6-1 and TRBJ1-5, with 7 bases matching TRBD1. The CDR3 totals 16 residues. CDR1 and CDR2 (germline): MNHNS, SASEGT. V trimming: 5 bases; J trimming: 2 bases; junction bases outside the gene matches: 9. The CDR3: CASSKYGTACNQPQHF. CDR3 nucleotide sequence: TGTGCCAGCAGTAAATACGGGACAGCATGCAATCAGCCCCAGCATTTT.

V is TRBV27 and J is TRBJ2-5; D perhaps matches TRBD2 (6 bases). Germline V gene sequence: CDR1 MNHEY, CDR2 SMNVEV (reference sequence). V was pared by 1 base and J by 4 bases, with 13 bases between. This CDR3 contains 15 residues. The CDR3 here is CASSLYAGRGETQYF. CDR3 DNA sequence: TGTGCCAGCAGTTTATACGCGGGACGCGGAGAGACCCAGTACTTC.

This chain links TRBV6-1 with TRBJ2-2, with 12 positions matching TRBD2. The junction had 1 base not matched to a gene; V was cut back by 4 bases and J by 4 bases. CDR3 length: 15 residues. Looked up from germline, CDR1 is MNHNS and CDR2 is SASEGT. CDR3 in DNA: TGTGCCAGCAGTGGACTAGCGGGAGCCACCGGGGAGCTGTTTTTT. Translation gives CASSGLAGATGELFF.